This TCR beta chain was sequenced in a study of PD-1 blockade in classical Hodgkin lymphoma (dated by TCRdb to about 2020). Regarding the research as a whole: Nivolumab dosing was 3 mg/kg intravenously every 2 weeks, continuing until either disease progression or unacceptable toxicity. A peripheral blood immune signature of response to PD-1 blockade in classical Hodgkin lymphoma was defined using TCR beta sequencing and CyTOF. The paper as a whole reports these results and caveats: The study was limited to a single clinical trial cohort, and causes of repertoire differences, possibly disease activity or prior therapy, remained undefined. Among trial patients, those achieving complete response had baseline diversity similar to that of newly diagnosed patients, while diversity was significantly lower in partial responders and progressors. Lower diversity was seen in patients whose nivolumab began less than 1 year after ASCT, and these patients were left out of later analyses so that immune reconstitution would not confound the results. A significant rise by C4D1 was seen in CD4+ but not CD8+ TCR diversity (p=0.0027 vs p=0.16), with the rise being most apparent in complete responders (p=0.02). Baseline TCR diversity was reported as lower in newly diagnosed patients than in healthy donors, and lower still in relapsed/refractory patients.

The Qiagen DNeasy kit was used to extract genomic DNA both from unsorted PBMCs and from the negatively selected CD4+ and CD8+ fractions. Amplification of TCR beta CDR3 regions was done by immunoSEQ multiplex PCR with primers that anneal to V and J segments. A synthetic immune receptor repertoire was used to minimize amplification bias, and remaining bias was computationally removed after sequencing. The source study handled its data this way. Repertoire diversity was quantified as the Shannon entropy index using custom Python scripts. The unsorted, CD4+ and CD8+ repertoires were each analyzed separately, with the exception of combined analyses, where CD4+ and CD8+ sequences were merged in silico. Clonal expansion was defined as at least a 2-fold frequency increase after treatment relative to C1D1, with a pseudocount of 0.5 for undetected baseline clones. Singleton clones were defined as clones with 0 or 1 copy at C1D1, and non-singleton clones were defined as clones with 2 or more copies. By matching protein sequences in sorted samples from the same patient, clones expanded in unsorted samples were annotated as CD4+, CD8+ or unknown. Wilcoxon tests on paired samples were used to test changes in diversity from C1D1 to C4D1. In TCRdb, the immuneACCESS table is reduced to in-frame sequences with V and J assigned. These tables do not hold every clone; where another copy was compared, an unresolved V gene accounts for under half, and the others remain unexplained. That table gives V, J and clone size, and the DNA gave D and trimming. The sample table contains approximately 46,000 clones; only one count was recorded for approximately 70% of them. The ten most abundant clones make up approximately 10% of the sample.

As concerns this clone: The target of this receptor is not known. Nothing much larger sits one base from this clone, and base qualities are not available.

The time point label corresponds to: cycle 1 day 1 (C1D1), immediately before nivolumab initiation. All trial patients had relapsed after autologous stem cell transplantation, with cohorts A, B and C differing in prior brentuximab vedotin exposure. The trial cohort included fewer than 65 patients with relapsed/refractory classical Hodgkin lymphoma, and each patient had a best overall response of complete response, partial response or progressive disease. Single-agent nivolumab was administered to trial patients in the multi-cohort phase II CheckMate 205 trial. An independent review committee assessed best overall response by applying the 2007 International Working Group response criteria. Trial PBMCs were collected immediately before nivolumab initiation (C1D1) and during therapy at cycle 2 day 1 and cycle 4 day 1. Peripheral blood was collected in 8 mL Vacutainer Cell Preparation Tubes, from which PBMCs were isolated by centrifugation and then cryopreserved.

The germline V gene sets CDR1 to SNHLY and CDR2 to FYNNEI. The cysteine opens and the phenylalanine closes a CDR3 of 13 amino acids. The kept DNA is CDR3 alone, 39 bases in frame from the first base. V was cut back by 5 bases and J by 1 base, leaving a gap of 8 bases between them. This sequence uses TRBV2 and TRBJ1-1, with the D gene too uncertain to name. This TCR was recovered from a human donor with classical Hodgkin lymphoma. Sequencing was performed on peripheral blood mononuclear cells (PBMCs), taken at baseline. The CDR3 has the sequence CASSPTGNTEAFF. The DNA sequence is TGTGCCAGCAGTCCCACGGGGAACACTGAAGCTTTCTTT.